These 15 T cell receptor beta chains share one sample of origin, sequenced in a study of metastatic and nonmetastatic thyroid tumors. Treatment of any kind had been given to no patient before thyroid surgery. MiXCR re-clonotyped the PCR reads for TCRdb. This table holds 25,000 to 30,000 clones, less than 25% found once. The material sequenced was blood. Every receptor here comes from a male donor with papillary thyroid cancer or a benign thyroid nodule (not recorded which). Some clones in this sample may be carry-over from other donors' samples.

There are a few counts of this clone. The junction shows a germline mismatch at one end, possibly a read error. This CDR3 is also generated by other DNA sequences in the sample. CDR3 sequence: CASSVAISDQPQHF. In nucleotides, the CDR3 is TGTGCCAGCAGCGTAGCTATTTCGGATCAACCCCAGCATTTT. The rearrangement links TRBV9 to TRBJ1-5; D not resolved. This CDR3 is built from 14 residues. Germline CDR1 reads SGDLS; CDR2 reads YYNGEE.

In the case of this clone: Possible read error: a much larger clone is one base away. The chain carries TRBV2 and TRBJ1-1; D is perhaps TRBD1 (6 bases). Trimming removed 10 bases from V and 6 bases from J, with 18 bases in between. The CDR3 consists of 13 residues. Germline-derived CDR1 and CDR2 are SNHLY and FYNNEI. Here the CDR3 DNA reads TGTGCCACGCATAAGGACAGCGGCGCTGAAGCTTTCTTT. Its translation is CATHKDSGAEAFF.

This clone was seen repeatedly, ten times or more. The chain uses TRBV6-1 and TRBJ1-2, with D unclear. The germline V and J ends were trimmed by 8 bases and 2 bases, with 15 bases remaining between them. The CDR3 is 14 residues long. Looked up from germline, CDR1 is MNHNS and CDR2 is SASEGT. CDR3 loop: CASRPSRMNYGYTF. The CDR3 DNA follows: TGTGCCAGCCGGCCAAGCAGGATGAACTATGGCTACACCTTC.

This clone is medium-sized in the sample. CDR3 sequence (DNA): TGTGCCAGCAGTGAAGGGACCTCCGTGACATACGAGCAGTACTTC. Its protein is CASSEGTSVTYEQYF. The V and J genes are TRBV2 and TRBJ2-7, with D unclear. The CDR3 length is 15 residues. V was shortened by 1 base and J by 4 bases, with 14 bases between the two germline ends. Germline CDR1 is SNHLY and CDR2 is FYNNEI.

CDR3 sequence: CASLASGALDEQFF. CDR3 coding DNA: TGTGCCAGCCTGGCTAGCGGAGCCTTGGATGAGCAGTTCTTC. V and J are TRBV28 and TRBJ2-1; 7 positions agree with TRBD2. V lost 8 bases, J lost 8 bases, and 12 bases stayed unmatched. The CDR3 spans 14 residues. Germline loops: CDR1 MDHEN, CDR2 SYDVKM.

This clone was found many times. The rearrangement uses TRBV6-2 or TRBV6-3 and TRBJ2-5; 12 nucleotides align to TRBD1. The CDR3 covers 16 residues. From germline, CDR1 is MNHEY and CDR2 SVGEGT. V shed 7 bases, J shed 5 bases, and the junction held 11 bases outside the gene matches. This chain's CDR3 is CASNPLGTGGFETQYF. The CDR3 DNA reads as TGTGCCAGCAACCCCTTGGGGACAGGGGGCTTCGAGACCCAGTACTTC.

In this sample, this clone turned up many times. V usage is TRBV18 and J usage is TRBJ2-1; no clear D. The CDR3 length is 13 residues. Germline assignment: CDR1 KGHSH and CDR2 LQKENI. V was trimmed by 1 base and J by 7 bases, leaving 8 bases between them. CDR3 sequence (DNA): TGTGCCAGCTCACCACGTCTGGGGAATGAGCAGTTCTTC. It encodes CASSPRLGNEQFF.

This clone was picked up many times. The rearrangement links TRBV27 to TRBJ2-5; possibly TRBD1 for D (5 bases). CDR1 MNHEY and CDR2 SMNVEV come from the germline V gene (reference sequence). V was trimmed by 0 bases and J by 6 bases, leaving 11 bases between them. The CDR3 runs to 14 residues. CDR3 sequence (DNA): TGTGCCAGCAGTTTATCGGGCAGGGTGAAGACCCAGTACTTC. Its protein product is CASSLSGRVKTQYF.

Concerning this clone: Different DNA sequences within this sample yield the same CDR3. The DNA for the CDR3 is TGCGCCAGCAGCCTAGGTAGCGGTGACACAGATACGCGATATTTT. The encoded protein is CASSLGSGDTDTRYF. The rearrangement joins TRBV10-1 to TRBJ2-3, with D maybe TRBD2 (6 bases). CDR3 length: 15 residues. Trimming removed 6 bases at V and 15 bases at J, with 28 bases between. Germline CDR1 reads WNHNN; CDR2 reads SYGVQD (reference sequence).

This clone has a count of ten or more. The junction departs from the called germline gene at one end, perhaps through a read error. The J gene is TRBJ1-6, the V gene TRBV19; D is possibly TRBD1 (5 bases). Germline V gene data show CDR1 as LNHDA and CDR2 as SQIVND (reference sequence). The CDR3 consists of 15 residues. Here the CDR3 reads CASRTASPYNSPLRF. Here the CDR3 DNA reads TGTGCCAGTAGGACAGCTTCACCCTATAATTCACCCCTCCGCTTT. Based on the CDR3 plus reference TRBV19 and TRBJ1-6, the full variable domain is DGGITQSPKYLFRKEGQNVTLSCEQNLNHDAMYWYRQDPGQGLRLIYYSQIVNDFQKGDIAEGYSVSREKKESFPLTVTSAQKNPTAFYLCASRTASPYNSPLRFGNGTRLTVT.

This clone was seen ten or more times. This chain uses TRBV29-1 with TRBJ2-2; D remains unclear. Germline CDR1 SQVTM, CDR2 ANQGSEA. The CDR3 is made up of 13 amino acids. V shed 7 bases and J shed 0 bases, with 9 bases lying between them. CDR3 coding DNA: TGCAGCGCCTCGAGCCCGAACACCGGGGAGCTGTTTTTT. Its translation: CSASSPNTGELFF.

This clone was picked up many times. This chain joins TRBV14 and TRBJ1-2; 7 bases align to TRBD1. The CDR3 loop spans 15 amino acids. V lost 4 bases to trimming and J lost 0 bases; unmatched junction nucleotides: 5. Germline-derived CDR1 and CDR2 are SGHDN and FVKESK. The CDR3 DNA sequence: TGTGCCAGCAGCCCTTGGGGACAGACTAACTATGGCTACACCTTC. It yields the protein CASSPWGQTNYGYTF.

In this sample, this clone turned up many times. The rearrangement joins TRBV20-1 to TRBJ2-7; 7 bases are a match to TRBD2. V shed 6 bases and J 6 bases; nucleotides not matched to a gene: 11. Germline CDR1 DFQATT, CDR2 SNEGSKA (reference sequence). The CDR3 runs 13 residues. CDR3 coding DNA: TGCAGTGCACCCGAGGGAGGGTACGCCGAGCAGTACTTC. Its translation: CSAPEGGYAEQYF.

In regard to this clone: Other DNA sequences in this sample translate to the same CDR3. The chain uses TRBV19 and TRBJ1-1; no clear D gene. The CDR3 sequence is 12 residues long. Looked up from germline, CDR1 is LNHDA and CDR2 is SQIVND (reference sequence). Trimming took off 7 bases at V and 11 bases at J, with 17 bases between the two ends. The CDR3 DNA reads as TGTGCCAGTACCCCGACCGCCGGTGAGGCTTTCTTT. This codes for CASTPTAGEAFF. Full variable domain (rest looked up from reference TRBV19 and TRBJ1-1): DGGITQSPKYLFRKEGQNVTLSCEQNLNHDAMYWYRQDPGQGLRLIYYSQIVNDFQKGDIAEGYSVSREKKESFPLTVTSAQKNPTAFYLCASTPTAGEAFFGQGTRLTVV.

By its share, this clone is medium-sized. The chain carries TRBV4-1 and TRBJ1-2; the D gene is possibly TRBD1 (5 bases). Trimming took 2 bases from V and 3 from J, leaving 16 bases between them. CDR1 is MGHRA, CDR2 YSYEKL, per germline. This CDR3 region has 16 residues. This CDR3 reads CASSQNPGGLDYGYTF. CDR3 nucleotides: TGCGCCAGCAGCCAAAACCCGGGGGGTCTCGACTATGGCTACACCTTC.